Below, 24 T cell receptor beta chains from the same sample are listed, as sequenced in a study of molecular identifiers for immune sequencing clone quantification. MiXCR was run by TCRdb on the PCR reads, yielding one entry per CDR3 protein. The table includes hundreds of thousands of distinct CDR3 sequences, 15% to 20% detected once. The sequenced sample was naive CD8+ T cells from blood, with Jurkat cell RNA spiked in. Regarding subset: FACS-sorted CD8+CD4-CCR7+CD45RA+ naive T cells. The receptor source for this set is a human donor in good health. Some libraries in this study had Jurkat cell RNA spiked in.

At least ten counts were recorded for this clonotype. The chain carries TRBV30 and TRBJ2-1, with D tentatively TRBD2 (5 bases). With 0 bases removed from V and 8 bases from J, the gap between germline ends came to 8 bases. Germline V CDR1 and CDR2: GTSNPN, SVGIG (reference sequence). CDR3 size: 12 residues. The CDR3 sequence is CAWSVWRDEQFF. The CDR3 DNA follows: TGTGCCTGGAGTGTTTGGCGGGATGAGCAGTTCTTC.

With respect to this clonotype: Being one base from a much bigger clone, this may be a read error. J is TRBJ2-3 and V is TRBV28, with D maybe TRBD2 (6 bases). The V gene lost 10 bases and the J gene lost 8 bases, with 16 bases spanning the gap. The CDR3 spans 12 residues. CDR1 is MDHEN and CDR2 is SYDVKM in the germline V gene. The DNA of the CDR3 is TGTGCCACCGGTTACTCAGCGGGTACGCAGTATTTT. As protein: CATGYSAGTQYF. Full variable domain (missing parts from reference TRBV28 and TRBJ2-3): DVKVTQSSRYLVKRTGEKVFLECVQDMDHENMFWYRQDPGLGLRLIYFSYDVKMKEKGDIPEGYSVSREKKERFSLILESASTNQTSMYLCATGYSAGTQYFGPGTRLTVL.

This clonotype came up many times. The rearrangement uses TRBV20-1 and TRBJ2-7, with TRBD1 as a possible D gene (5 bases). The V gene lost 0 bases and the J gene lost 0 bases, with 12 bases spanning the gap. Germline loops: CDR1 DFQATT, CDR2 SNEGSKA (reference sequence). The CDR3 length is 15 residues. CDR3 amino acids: CSARDSQGSSYEQYF. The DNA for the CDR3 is TGCAGTGCTAGAGATTCCCAGGGAAGCTCCTACGAGCAGTACTTC.

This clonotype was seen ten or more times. DNA for the CDR3: TGCAGCGGCCTCCTGTTGGGCCCTGAAGCTTTCTTT. The encoded protein is CSGLLLGPEAFF. This chain links TRBV29-1 with TRBJ1-1; D not certain. There are 12 residues in the CDR3. Germline V gives CDR1 SQVTM, CDR2 ANQGSEA. V was shortened by 7 bases and J by 6 bases, with 15 bases between the two germline ends.

The CDR3 loop is CASSLTHYSNQPQHF. The CDR3 bases are TGTGCCAGTAGCCTGACGCATTATAGCAATCAGCCCCAGCATTTT. The chain is built from TRBV19 and TRBJ1-5; D unclear. Trimming stripped 6 bases from V and 0 bases from J, with 12 bases between. Germline lookup yields CDR1 LNHDA and CDR2 SQIVND (reference sequence). The CDR3 covers 15 residues.

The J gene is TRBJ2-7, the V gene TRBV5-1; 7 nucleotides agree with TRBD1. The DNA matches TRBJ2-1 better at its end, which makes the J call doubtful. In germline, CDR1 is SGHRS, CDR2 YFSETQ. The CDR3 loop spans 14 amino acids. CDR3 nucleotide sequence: TGCGCCAGCAGCGAGACAGGGTCCCCCTACGAGCAGTTCTTC. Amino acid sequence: CASSETGSPYEQFF.

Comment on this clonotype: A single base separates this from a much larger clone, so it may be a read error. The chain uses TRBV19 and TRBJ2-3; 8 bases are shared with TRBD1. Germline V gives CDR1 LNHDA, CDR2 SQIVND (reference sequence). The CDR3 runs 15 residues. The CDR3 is CASSVDRGRTDTQYF. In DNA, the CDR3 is TGTGCCAGTAGTGTAGACAGGGGTCGCACAGATACGCAGTATTTT. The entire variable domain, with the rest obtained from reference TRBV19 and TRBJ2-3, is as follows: DGGITQSPKYLFRKEGQNVTLSCEQNLNHDAMYWYRQDPGQGLRLIYYSQIVNDFQKGDIAEGYSVSREKKESFPLTVTSAQKNPTAFYLCASSVDRGRTDTQYFGPGTRLTVL.

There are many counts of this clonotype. CDR3 DNA sequence: TGCAGCGTTCCATCGAACACTGAAGCTTTCTTT. This translates into CSVPSNTEAFF. The chain uses TRBV29-1 and TRBJ1-1; D remains unclear. CDR3 size: 11 residues. Germline V gene data show CDR1 as SQVTM and CDR2 as ANQGSEA. V lost 5 bases and J lost 1, with 5 bases in between.

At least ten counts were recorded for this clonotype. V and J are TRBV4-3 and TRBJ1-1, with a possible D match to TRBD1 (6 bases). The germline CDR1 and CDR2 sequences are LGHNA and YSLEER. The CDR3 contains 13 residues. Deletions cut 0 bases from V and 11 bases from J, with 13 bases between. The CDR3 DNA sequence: TGCGCCAGCAGCCAAGATTGGGGGGCGGAGGCTTTCTTT. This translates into CASSQDWGAEAFF.

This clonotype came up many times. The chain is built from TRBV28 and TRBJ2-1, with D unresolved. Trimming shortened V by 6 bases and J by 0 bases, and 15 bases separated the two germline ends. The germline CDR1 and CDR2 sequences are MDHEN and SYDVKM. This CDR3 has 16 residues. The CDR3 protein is CASSTPTRRSYNEQFF. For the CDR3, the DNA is TGTGCCAGCAGCACACCAACTCGCCGCTCCTACAATGAGCAGTTCTTC.

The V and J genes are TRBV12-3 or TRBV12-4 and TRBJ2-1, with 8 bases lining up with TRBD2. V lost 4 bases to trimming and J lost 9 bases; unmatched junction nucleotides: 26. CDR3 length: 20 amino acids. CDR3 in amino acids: CASSSPRTSRQEPPSGEQFF. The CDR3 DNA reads TGTGCCAGCAGTTCCCCCAGGACTAGCAGACAAGAGCCACCCAGCGGTGAGCAGTTCTTC.

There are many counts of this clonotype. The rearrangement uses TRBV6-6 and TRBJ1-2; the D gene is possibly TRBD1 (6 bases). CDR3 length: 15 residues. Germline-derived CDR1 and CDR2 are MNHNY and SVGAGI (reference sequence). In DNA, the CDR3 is TGTGCTCCACATAACGAGGGGGGGCAGGGACATGGCTACACCTTC. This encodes CAPHNEGGQGHGYTF.

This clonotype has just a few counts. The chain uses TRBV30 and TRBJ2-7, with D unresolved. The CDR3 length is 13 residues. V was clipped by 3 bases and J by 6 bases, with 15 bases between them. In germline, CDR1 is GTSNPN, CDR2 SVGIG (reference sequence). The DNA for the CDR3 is TGTGCCTGGAGAGGGTCCCACATGGGCGAGCAGTACTTC. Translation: CAWRGSHMGEQYF.

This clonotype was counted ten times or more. Here the CDR3 reads CASSLGLAGVDTQYF. The CDR3 region has the DNA TGTGCCAGCAGTCTCGGACTAGCGGGAGTCGATACGCAGTATTTT. The J gene is TRBJ2-3, the V gene TRBV28, with 13 bases lining up with TRBD2. The CDR3 sequence is 15 residues long. The V gene's germline CDR1 is MDHEN and CDR2 SYDVKM. Trimming removed 5 bases from V and 6 bases from J; junction bases left unmatched: 5.

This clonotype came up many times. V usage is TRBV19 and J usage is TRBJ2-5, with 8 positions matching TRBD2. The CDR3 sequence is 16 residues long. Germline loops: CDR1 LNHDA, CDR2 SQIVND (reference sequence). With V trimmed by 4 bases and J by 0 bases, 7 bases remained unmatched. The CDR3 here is CASSTRIAGYQETQYF. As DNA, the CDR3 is TGTGCCAGTAGTACCCGAATAGCGGGGTACCAAGAGACCCAGTACTTC.

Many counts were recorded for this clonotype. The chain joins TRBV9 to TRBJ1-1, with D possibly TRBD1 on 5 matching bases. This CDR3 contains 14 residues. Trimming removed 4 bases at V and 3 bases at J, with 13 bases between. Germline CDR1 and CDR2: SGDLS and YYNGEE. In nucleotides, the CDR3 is TGTGCCAGCAGCCTCACGGGGGAGTACACTGAAGCTTTCTTT. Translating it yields CASSLTGEYTEAFF.

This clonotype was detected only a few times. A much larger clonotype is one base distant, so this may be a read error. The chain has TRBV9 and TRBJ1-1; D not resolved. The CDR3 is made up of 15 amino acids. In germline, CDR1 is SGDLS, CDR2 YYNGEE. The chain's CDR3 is CVSSVDSLMNTEAFF. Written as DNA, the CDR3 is TGTGTCAGCAGCGTAGACTCCCTAATGAACACTGAAGCTTTCTTT.

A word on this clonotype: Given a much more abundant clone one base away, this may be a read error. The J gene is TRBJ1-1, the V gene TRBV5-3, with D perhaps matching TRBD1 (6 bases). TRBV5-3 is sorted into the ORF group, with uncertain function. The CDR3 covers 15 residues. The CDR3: CASSLGRTENTKAFF. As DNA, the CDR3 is TGTGCCAGCAGCTTGGGACGGACAGAGAACACTAAAGCTTTCTTT.

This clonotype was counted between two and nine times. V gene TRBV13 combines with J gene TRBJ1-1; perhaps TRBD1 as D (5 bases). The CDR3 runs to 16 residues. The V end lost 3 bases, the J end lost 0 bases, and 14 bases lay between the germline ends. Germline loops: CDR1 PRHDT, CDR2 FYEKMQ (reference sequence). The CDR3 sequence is CASSFPGWGLNTEAFF. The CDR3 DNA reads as TGTGCCAGCAGCTTCCCGGGTTGGGGCCTGAACACTGAAGCTTTCTTT.

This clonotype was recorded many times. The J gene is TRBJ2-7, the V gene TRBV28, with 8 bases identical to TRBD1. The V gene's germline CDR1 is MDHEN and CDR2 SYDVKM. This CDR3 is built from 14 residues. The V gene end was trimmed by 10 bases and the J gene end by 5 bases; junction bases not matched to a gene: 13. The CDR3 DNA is TGTGCCACCTATCGGCAGGGGGCCTGGGACGAGCAGTACTTC. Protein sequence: CATYRQGAWDEQYF.

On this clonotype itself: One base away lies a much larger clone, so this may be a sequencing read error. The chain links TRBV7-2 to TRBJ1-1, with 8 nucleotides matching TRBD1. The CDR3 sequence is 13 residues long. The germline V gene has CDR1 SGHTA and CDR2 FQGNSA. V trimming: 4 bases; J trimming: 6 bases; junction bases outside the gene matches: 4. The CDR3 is CASSYGTGPEAFF. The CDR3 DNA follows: TGTGCCAGCAGCTACGGGACAGGCCCTGAAGCTTTCTTT.

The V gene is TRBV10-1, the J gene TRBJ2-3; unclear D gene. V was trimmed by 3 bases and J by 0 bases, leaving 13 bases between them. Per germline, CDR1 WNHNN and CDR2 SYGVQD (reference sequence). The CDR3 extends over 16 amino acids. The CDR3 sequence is CASSDGMRLSTDTQYF. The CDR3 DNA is TGCGCCAGCAGTGACGGTATGCGCCTTAGCACAGATACGCAGTATTTT.

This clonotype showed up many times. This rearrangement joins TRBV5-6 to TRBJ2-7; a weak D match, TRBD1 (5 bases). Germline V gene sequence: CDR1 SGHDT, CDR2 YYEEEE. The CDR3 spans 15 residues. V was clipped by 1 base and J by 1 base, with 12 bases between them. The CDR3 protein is CASSLWGSSSYEQYF. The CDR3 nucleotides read TGTGCCAGCAGCTTGTGGGGCAGCAGTTCCTACGAGCAGTACTTC.

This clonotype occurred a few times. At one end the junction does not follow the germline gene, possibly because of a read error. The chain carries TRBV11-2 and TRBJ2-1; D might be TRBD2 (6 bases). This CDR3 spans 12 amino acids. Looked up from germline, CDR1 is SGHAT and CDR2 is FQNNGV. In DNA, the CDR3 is TGTGCCAGCAGCTTAGTAGTAGCGGAGCGGTTCTTC. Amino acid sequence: CASSLVVAERFF.